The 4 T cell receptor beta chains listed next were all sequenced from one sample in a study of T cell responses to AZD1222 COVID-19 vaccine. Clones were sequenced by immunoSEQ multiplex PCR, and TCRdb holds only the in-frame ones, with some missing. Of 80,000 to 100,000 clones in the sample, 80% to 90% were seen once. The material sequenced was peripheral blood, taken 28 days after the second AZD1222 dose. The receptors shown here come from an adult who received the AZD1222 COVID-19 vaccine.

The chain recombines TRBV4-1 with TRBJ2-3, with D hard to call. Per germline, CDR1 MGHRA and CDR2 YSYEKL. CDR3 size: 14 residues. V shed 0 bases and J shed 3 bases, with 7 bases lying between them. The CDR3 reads CASSQERRTDTQYF. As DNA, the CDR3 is TGCGCCAGCAGCCAAGAACGGAGAACAGATACGCAGTATTTT.

CDR3 in amino acids: CASSLDRETGNTIYF. In DNA, the CDR3 is TGTGCCAGCAGTTTAGACAGGGAGACTGGAAACACCATATATTTT. This chain joins TRBV28 and TRBJ1-3, with 7 bases fitting TRBD1. Germline assignment: CDR1 MDHEN and CDR2 SYDVKM. CDR3 size: 15 residues. Trimming took 2 bases from V and 2 from J; bases not matched to a gene: 3.

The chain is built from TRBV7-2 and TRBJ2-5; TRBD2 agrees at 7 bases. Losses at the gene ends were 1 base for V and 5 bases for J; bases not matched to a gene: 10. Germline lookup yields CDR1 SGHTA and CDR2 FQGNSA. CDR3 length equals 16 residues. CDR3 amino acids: CASSLGRGVFVETQYF. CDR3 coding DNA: TGTGCCAGCAGCTTAGGACGGGGGGTATTTGTGGAGACCCAGTACTTC. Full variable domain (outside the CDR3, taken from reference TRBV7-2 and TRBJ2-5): GAGVSQSPSNKVTEKGKDVELRCDPISGHTALYWYRQSLGQGLEFLIYFQGNSAPDKSGLPSDRFSAERTGGSVSTLTIQRTQQEDSAVYLCASSLGRGVFVETQYFGPGTRLLVL.

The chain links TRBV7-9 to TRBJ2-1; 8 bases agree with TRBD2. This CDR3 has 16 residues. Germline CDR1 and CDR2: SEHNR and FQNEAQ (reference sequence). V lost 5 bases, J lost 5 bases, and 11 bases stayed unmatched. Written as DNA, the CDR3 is TGTGCCAGCAGCGGGTTCAAAGCGGGAGCCCACAATGAGCAGTTCTTC. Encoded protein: CASSGFKAGAHNEQFF.